A single sample is the source of the 22 T cell receptor beta chains below, sequenced in a study of shared T cell receptors in the human thymus. TCRdb keeps only in-frame clones here, not all; method: immunoSEQ multiplex PCR. The sample lists about 540,000 clones; roughly 74% were seen once. The same sample was also studied in work on human thymus T cells.

Material: thymocytes. These receptors all stem from a boy in the first two years of life with a congenital heart defect.

J is TRBJ1-2 and V is TRBV28; D gene uncertain. CDR1 MDHEN and CDR2 SYDVKM come from the germline V gene. There are 13 residues in the CDR3. V lost 2 bases, J lost 8 bases, and 12 bases lay in between. CDR3 sequence reads: CASSLVPPEGYTF. CDR3 DNA: TGTGCCAGCAGTTTAGTACCACCTGAGGGCTACACCTTC.

This chain links TRBV7-8 with TRBJ2-2; D possibly corresponds to TRBD2 (6 bases). Germline V gene data show CDR1 as SGHVS and CDR2 as FQNEAQ. V lost 5 bases to trimming and J lost 4 bases, with 11 bases between them. The CDR3 spans 14 residues. CDR3 bases: TGTGCCAGCAGCGCGGGACTGGGCACCGGGGAGCTGTTTTTT. Translated: CASSAGLGTGELFF.

The gene calls are TRBV28 and TRBJ1-2, with D perhaps matching TRBD1 (5 bases). V was cut by 4 bases and J by 5 bases, with 5 bases left in between. This CDR3 spans 11 amino acids. CDR1 and CDR2 (germline): MDHEN, SYDVKM. The CDR3 is CASSWTYGYTF. The CDR3 DNA reads TGTGCCAGCAGTTGGACATATGGCTACACCTTC.

Here the CDR3 DNA reads TGTGCCAGCAGCCGCGGGACTAGTCTGGTCTACGAGCAGTACTTC. Translating it yields CASSRGTSLVYEQYF. The chain combines TRBV7-6 with TRBJ2-7; TRBD2 matches at 8 bases. CDR1 is SGHVS and CDR2 is FNYEAQ in the germline V gene. The V segment lost 5 bases and the J segment 3 bases; nucleotides outside the gene matches: 9. The CDR3 contains 15 residues.

This clone was detected only a few times. This chain's CDR3 is CASSLAGSYNEQFF. The CDR3, as DNA: TGTGCCAGCAGCTTGGCCGGCTCCTACAATGAGCAGTTCTTC. This sequence joins TRBV5-6 and TRBJ2-1; the D is unclear. Germline V gives CDR1 SGHDT, CDR2 YYEEEE. V lost 0 bases to trimming and J lost 0 bases, with 4 bases between them. This CDR3 is built from 14 residues.

V usage is TRBV9 and J usage is TRBJ1-1; TRBD1 matches at 10 bases. The CDR3 covers 18 residues. Germline V gene data show CDR1 as SGDLS and CDR2 as YYNGEE. J lost 5 bases, V lost 3 bases, and 16 bases had no gene match. In DNA, the CDR3 is TGTGCCAGCAGCGACCCCATGGTTGTGGGACAGGGGACGACTGAAGCTTTCTTT. Amino acid sequence: CASSDPMVVGQGTTEAFF.

A few counts support this clone. The rearrangement joins TRBV28 to TRBJ2-1; TRBD2 matches 7 bases. The CDR3 is 13 amino acids. Germline lookup yields CDR1 MDHEN and CDR2 SYDVKM. The V gene end was trimmed by 6 bases and the J gene end by 12 bases; junction bases not matched to a gene: 11. The CDR3 sequence: CASSPDGLEGQFF. CDR3 DNA sequence: TGTGCCAGCAGCCCTGACGGACTAGAGGGGCAGTTCTTC.

This clone was seen more than once but under ten times. The chain is built from TRBV6-5 and TRBJ1-2; a weak D match, TRBD1 (5 bases). The V end was cut by 4 bases, the J end by 1 base, with 10 bases between. The CDR3 has 14 residues. Germline V gene lookup returns CDR1 MNHEY and CDR2 SVGAGI. For the CDR3, the DNA is TGTGCCAGCAGTTCCGCCAGGGATAACTATGGCTACACCTTC. It encodes CASSSARDNYGYTF.

Written as DNA, the CDR3 is TGTGCCAGCAGCCAAACAGCAGCGAACACCGGGGAGCTGTTTTTT. Translation gives CASSQTAANTGELFF. V is TRBV14 and J is TRBJ2-2, with unresolved D. The V gene's germline CDR1 is SGHDN and CDR2 FVKESK. Deletions cut 2 bases from V and 0 bases from J, with 7 bases between. CDR3 length equals 15 residues.

The chain uses TRBV5-6 and TRBJ2-2; no firm D call. Germline CDR1 is SGHDT and CDR2 is YYEEEE. CDR3 size: 14 residues. V was pared by 3 bases and J by 4 bases, with 10 bases between. The CDR3 DNA is TGTGCCAGCAGCTCGCCGCCGCGCACCGGGGAGCTGTTTTTT. It is translated as CASSSPPRTGELFF.

This sequence joins TRBV4-1 and TRBJ2-3, with 8 bases identical to TRBD2. Germline values: CDR1 MGHRA, CDR2 YSYEKL. The CDR3 has 16 residues. The J segment lost 2 bases and the V segment lost 4 bases, leaving 8 bases of the junction unmatched. The CDR3 coding sequence is TGCGCCAGCAGCCTTTCCCATAGCGGGGACACAGATACGCAGTATTTT. As protein: CASSLSHSGDTDTQYF.

The J gene is TRBJ2-7, the V gene TRBV19, with 10 bases fitting TRBD2. V shed 3 bases and J 4 bases; nucleotides not matched to a gene: 3. Germline assignment: CDR1 LNHDA and CDR2 SQIVND (reference sequence). CDR3 size: 14 residues. CDR3 protein: CASSITSGTYEQYF. Here the CDR3 DNA reads TGTGCCAGTAGTATCACTAGCGGGACTTACGAGCAGTACTTC.

The chain joins TRBV14 to TRBJ2-7; 7 nucleotides align to TRBD2. The CDR3 contains 15 residues. V dropped 4 bases and J dropped 4; count of bases not matched to a gene: 10. Germline V gene data show CDR1 as SGHDN and CDR2 as FVKESK. The CDR3 DNA reads TGTGCCAGCAGCCTCTTCCCAGCGGGGCATTACGAGCAGTACTTC. Its translation is CASSLFPAGHYEQYF.

This rearrangement joins TRBV7-2 to TRBJ1-4; 9 bases are shared with TRBD1. The length of the CDR3 is 14 residues. CDR1 is SGHTA, CDR2 FQGNSA, per germline. V dropped 6 bases and J dropped 8; count of bases not matched to a gene: 7. CDR3 sequence reads: CASSPQGAGEKLFF. In DNA, the CDR3 is TGTGCCAGCAGTCCACAGGGGGCTGGGGAAAAACTGTTTTTT.

The chain recombines TRBV28 with TRBJ2-7; 10 nucleotides agree with TRBD1. The CDR3 covers 17 residues. V shed 4 bases and J 0 bases; nucleotides not matched to a gene: 9. Germline-derived CDR1 and CDR2 are MDHEN and SYDVKM. The CDR3 sequence: CASSSPPGQGISYEQYF. As DNA, the CDR3 is TGTGCCAGCAGTTCACCCCCGGGACAGGGGATCTCCTACGAGCAGTACTTC. The variable domain in full, completed from reference TRBV28 and TRBJ2-7, reads DVKVTQSSRYLVKRTGEKVFLECVQDMDHENMFWYRQDPGLGLRLIYFSYDVKMKEKGDIPEGYSVSREKKERFSLILESASTNQTSMYLCASSSPPGQGISYEQYFGPGTRLTVT.

V and J are TRBV27 and TRBJ1-5; 12 nucleotides agree with TRBD1. CDR3 size: 15 residues. Unmatched junction bases numbered 6, after V lost 3 bases and J lost 9 bases. Germline CDR1 is MNHEY and CDR2 is SMNVEV (reference sequence). The chain's CDR3 is CASSLSGTGGRPQHF. CDR3 nucleotide sequence: TGTGCCAGCAGTTTGTCCGGGACAGGGGGCAGGCCCCAGCATTTT.

This clone was seen a handful of times. The chain couples TRBV7-9 to TRBJ2-7, with 8 bases identical to TRBD1. V gave up 4 bases and J gave up 0 bases; unmatched junction bases: 11. Germline lookup yields CDR1 SEHNR and CDR2 FQNEAQ (reference sequence). The CDR3 totals 17 residues. CDR3 region: CASSCAQGARSSYEQYF. DNA of the CDR3: TGTGCCAGCAGCTGCGCCCAGGGGGCGAGGAGCTCCTACGAGCAGTACTTC.

The CDR3: CASSGTGRATDTQYF. Here the CDR3 DNA reads TGTGCCAGCAGTGGGACAGGGAGGGCCACAGATACGCAGTATTTT. The genes are TRBV6-1 and TRBJ2-3; weak D call: TRBD1 (8 bases). The CDR3 length is 15 residues. Trimming took off 4 bases at V and 2 bases at J, with 13 bases between the two ends. The germline CDR1 and CDR2 sequences are MNHNS and SASEGT.

This rearrangement joins TRBV5-6 to TRBJ2-3; 13 positions match TRBD2. Germline V gene lookup returns CDR1 SGHDT and CDR2 YYEEEE. V was clipped by 3 bases and J by 2 bases; unmatched bases: 6. CDR3 size: 17 residues. The DNA of the CDR3 is TGTGCCAGCAGCTCCAGACTAGCGGGAGGCCCCACAGATACGCAGTATTTT. Translating it yields CASSSRLAGGPTDTQYF.

The genes are TRBV7-6 and TRBJ2-1; 7 nucleotides align to TRBD2. Germline CDR1 and CDR2: SGHVS and FNYEAQ. V lost 5 bases, J lost 4 bases, and 11 bases stayed unmatched. CDR3 length: 16 amino acids. The CDR3 reads CASSIGTTQLYNEQFF. The DNA of the CDR3 is TGTGCCAGCAGCATCGGGACTACCCAACTATACAATGAGCAGTTCTTC.

The chain links TRBV4-1 to TRBJ1-1; 9 nucleotides agree with TRBD1. Unmatched junction bases numbered 9, after V lost 3 bases and J lost 1 base. CDR3 length: 17 amino acids. The germline gives CDR1 MGHRA, CDR2 YSYEKL. CDR3 sequence: CASSQAGTGRGNTEAFF. CDR3 bases: TGCGCCAGCAGCCAGGCCGGGACAGGGAGGGGGAACACTGAAGCTTTCTTT.

This chain connects TRBV30 to TRBJ1-1; possibly TRBD1 for D (5 bases). The V and J ends lost 3 bases and 7 bases respectively, with 18 bases between them. The CDR3 runs to 14 residues. Germline assignment: CDR1 GTSNPN and CDR2 SVGIG (reference sequence). The CDR3 nucleotides read TGTGCCTGGAGAGGGGTCACGGGAGATAATGAAGCTTTCTTT. This codes for CAWRGVTGDNEAFF.